This TCR beta chain emerged from a study of shared clonotypes between healthy human individuals. Study results and caveats: Across several donors, naive CD4 shared approximately 4.5%, naive CD8 over 3%, memory CD4 less than 2.5%, memory CD8 over 0.3%.

Only in-frame clones appear in the TCRdb table, and some are missing; sequencing was by immunoSEQ multiplex PCR. The top ten hold around 2% of the sample, which has 640,000 or so clones, less than 80% seen once. Points on this clone: Its antigen is unidentified.

The germline V gene encodes CDR1 SNHLY and CDR2 FYNNEI. This CDR3 spans 17 amino acids. The V and J ends lost 6 bases and 1 base respectively, with 21 bases between them. The genes are TRBV2 and TRBJ1-1, with a tentative D call TRBD1 (6 bases). Sequenced: memory CD4+ T cells sorted from blood. Regarding subset: CD45RA-negative fraction. This clonotype was obtained from a woman aged 30 to 39 in good health. CDR3 sequence (DNA): TGTGCCAGCAGCCTAGGGAGGGGGGCGGTAGGGAACACTGAAGCTTTCTTT. Translation: CASSLGRGAVGNTEAFF.